This T cell receptor (beta chain) derives from a study of CD8 T cells in ankylosing spondylitis. Study observations and caveats: Seemingly distinctive of ankylosing spondylitis blood was a TCR beta motif formed by eight highly homologous variants.

In its sample, this clonotype was seen many times. Its antigen is not identified. From the 5' RACE reads, TCRdb called clonotypes with MiXCR, one entry per CDR3 protein. The repertoire holds about 500,000 distinct CDR3 sequences, with about 5.4% as singletons. The CDR3 loop spans 13 amino acids. V trimming: 10 bases; J trimming: 2 bases; junction bases outside the gene matches: 5. Per germline, CDR1 MNHEY and CDR2 SMNVEV (reference sequence). The chain combines TRBV27 with TRBJ2-1; TRBD1 matches 7 bases. The receptor's source is a male donor with ankylosing spondylitis. The material sequenced was blood, either unsorted or a sorted T cell fraction (not recorded which). This CDR3 reads CAIGTDPYNEQFF. In DNA form, the CDR3 reads TGTGCCATCGGGACAGATCCCTACAATGAGCAGTTCTTC.